These T cell receptor beta chains were read from a single sample in a study of cytomegalovirus exposure and HLA in healthy donors. The protocol was immunoSEQ multiplex PCR, while the TCRdb copy is restricted to in-frame clones and leaves out a portion. The sample holds 150,000 to 200,000 clones, around 80% seen once. The sample comprised PBMCs. The receptors originated from a woman between 40 and 55 years old in good health and CMV-seropositive. Each CDR3 is given with its conserved first and last residue. D genes are given only for firm matches. The size of a clone is reported for some rows only, either as once, few or many, or as a class for expanded clones.

d_gene	v_gene	abundance	j_gene	CDR3aa	CDR3nt
TRBD1	TRBV25-1	-	TRBJ1-2	CASSERTGRNGYGYTF	TGTGCCAGCAGTGAAAGGACAGGGAGAAATGGGTATGGCTACACCTTC
TRBD2	TRBV27	few	TRBJ2-1	CASSFLRGPSGNNEQFF	TGTGCCAGCAGTTTCCTGAGGGGGCCTAGCGGGAACAATGAGCAGTTCTTC
TRBD2	TRBV29-1	-	TRBJ2-1	CSVDQAGVYNEQFF	TGCAGCGTTGATCAAGCGGGAGTCTACAATGAGCAGTTCTTC
TRBD2	TRBV27	-	TRBJ2-2	CASSFGSGRASITGELFF	TGTGCCAGCAGTTTTGGTAGCGGGAGGGCCAGTATAACCGGGGAGCTGTTTTTT
TRBD1	TRBV27	-	TRBJ2-7	CASSPLGQGAYEQYF	TGTGCCAGCAGCCCCTTGGGACAGGGGGCCTACGAGCAGTACTTC
-	TRBV28	-	TRBJ2-7	CASRPGLGQGRMEQYF	TGTGCCAGCAGACCCGGTCTAGGCCAGGGCCGGATGGAGCAGTACTTC
-	TRBV10-2	-	TRBJ2-5	CASSAGGETQYF	TGCGCCAGCAGTGCCGGGGGAGAGACCCAGTACTTC
-	TRBV30	-	TRBJ2-7	CAWSGGTVTYEQYF	TGTGCCTGGAGTGGCGGGACGGTTACCTACGAGCAGTACTTC
TRBD2	TRBV7-2	-	TRBJ2-1	CASYSAGGSSYNEQFF	TGTGCCAGCTATTCAGCCGGGGGGAGCTCCTACAATGAGCAGTTCTTC
-	TRBV19	-	TRBJ1-1	CASSTPRVTEAFF	TGTGCCAGTAGTACCCCCAGGGTCACTGAAGCTTTCTTT
-	TRBV10-3	few	TRBJ1-2	CAISTTFTGSYGYTF	TGTGCCATCAGCACCACCTTTACAGGCAGCTATGGCTACACCTTC
-	TRBV4-2	-	TRBJ2-7	CASSQDFGLGGSEYF	TGTGCCAGCAGCCAAGATTTTGGTTTAGGCGGGTCGGAGTACTTC
-	TRBV28	-	TRBJ2-1	CASSYTRLNEQFF	TGTGCCAGCAGTTATACTAGGTTGAATGAGCAGTTCTTC
-	TRBV5-1	-	TRBJ2-5	CASSLGQVSETQYF	TGCGCCAGCAGCTTGGGACAGGTTTCAGAGACCCAGTACTTC
-	TRBV6-5	once	TRBJ1-2	CASSSQGSNYGYTF	TGTGCCAGCAGCTCTCAGGGATCTAACTATGGCTACACCTTC
TRBD1	TRBV2	-	TRBJ2-5	CASSVGQGAKETQYF	TGTGCCAGCAGTGTAGGACAGGGGGCGAAGGAGACCCAGTACTTC
-	TRBV5-8	few	TRBJ2-5	CASSLLRTQYF	TGTGCCAGCAGCCTATTAAGGACCCAGTACTTC
TRBD1	TRBV15	-	TRBJ2-1	CATSRDLQGAWNEQFF	TGTGCCACCAGCAGAGATCTCCAGGGGGCATGGAATGAGCAGTTCTTC
-	TRBV29-1	-	TRBJ2-2	CSVGATSPGELFF	TGCAGCGTAGGGGCTACTAGCCCCGGGGAGCTGTTTTTT
TRBD1	TRBV28	-	TRBJ1-2	CASTAIPGQGNGYTF	TGTGCCAGCACCGCTATACCGGGACAGGGGAATGGCTACACCTTC
-	TRBV10-1	-	TRBJ2-7	CASSTGSSYEQYF	TGCGCCAGCTCCACAGGGAGCTCCTACGAGCAGTACTTC
TRBD2	TRBV7-2	few	TRBJ2-1	CASSPRTSGHEQFF	TGTGCCAGCAGCCCCCGGACTAGCGGGCATGAGCAGTTCTTC
TRBD2	TRBV9	-	TRBJ2-5	CASSATSVEETQYF	TGTGCCAGCAGCGCAACTAGCGTAGAAGAGACCCAGTACTTC
-	TRBV9	few	TRBJ1-2	CASSVVGGWNGYTF	TGTGCCAGCAGCGTAGTCGGCGGGTGGAATGGCTACACCTTC
-	TRBV15	-	TRBJ2-7	CATSRNHMGLSPCEQYF	TGTGCCACCAGCAGAAACCACATGGGACTTAGTCCTTGCGAGCAGTACTTC
-	TRBV7-2	once	TRBJ2-4	CASSLQGSKNIQYF	TGTGCCAGCAGTCTCCAGGGTTCCAAAAACATTCAGTACTTC
-	TRBV9	-	TRBJ2-5	CASGPSGSHQETQYF	TGTGCCAGCGGCCCCTCGGGGAGCCACCAAGAGACCCAGTACTTC
TRBD2	TRBV9	-	TRBJ2-1	CASSGRIAGDYNEQFF	TGTGCCAGCAGCGGCAGAATAGCGGGAGATTACAATGAGCAGTTCTTC
-	TRBV6-5	-	TRBJ2-7	CASSRTVGDYEQYF	TGTGCCAGCAGCCGGACAGTTGGGGACTACGAGCAGTACTTC
TRBD2	TRBV5-1	-	TRBJ2-3	CASSKGLAGGPDTQYF	TGCGCCAGCAGCAAAGGACTAGCGGGAGGCCCAGATACGCAGTATTTT
-	TRBV7-3	-	TRBJ2-7	CASSLGAPGYEQYF	TGTGCCAGCAGCCTGGGGGCTCCTGGCTACGAGCAGTACTTC
-	TRBV18	-	TRBJ1-4	CASSGGLNEKLFF	TGTGCCAGCTCAGGAGGTTTAAATGAAAAACTGTTTTTT
-	TRBV7-9	few	TRBJ2-5	CASSLVAETQYF	TGTGCCAGCAGCTTAGTGGCAGAGACCCAGTACTTC
TRBD1	TRBV28	-	TRBJ2-7	CASSPLGDRGYEQYF	TGTGCCAGCAGTCCCCTGGGGGACAGGGGGTACGAGCAGTACTTC
TRBD1	TRBV7-9	once	TRBJ1-5	CASSLRRGTGDSNQPQHF	TGTGCCAGCAGCTTGCGCCGCGGAACAGGGGATAGCAATCAGCCCCAGCATTTT
TRBD2	TRBV18	-	TRBJ2-3	CASSPYEGGLADTQYF	TGTGCCAGCTCACCGTACGAGGGAGGGCTGGCAGATACGCAGTATTTT
TRBD1	TRBV6-1	many	TRBJ2-1	CASRTGTGAHEQFF	TGTGCCAGCAGAACCGGGACAGGGGCCCATGAGCAGTTCTTC
-	TRBV12-2	-	TRBJ1-2	CASRLERQNGYTF	TGTGCAAGTCGCTTAGAGCGGCAGAACGGCTACACCTTC
-	TRBV30	-	TRBJ1-2	CAWSPDRDYGYTF	TGTGCCTGGAGTCCCGACCGGGACTATGGCTACACCTTC
TRBD2	TRBV9	-	TRBJ2-5	CASSARSGTRRFEETQYF	TGTGCCAGCAGCGCCCGCTCGGGGACTAGACGGTTTGAGGAGACCCAGTACTTC
-	TRBV28	-	TRBJ2-2	CASYPETGELFF	TGTGCCAGCTACCCAGAGACGGGGGAGCTGTTTTTT
-	TRBV28	-	TRBJ2-7	CASSFYYEQYF	TGTGCCAGCAGTTTTTACTACGAGCAGTACTTC
TRBD2	TRBV7-3	-	TRBJ2-1	CASSFTLGLAGGNEQFF	TGTGCCAGCAGCTTTACTCTCGGACTAGCGGGAGGTAATGAGCAGTTCTTC